This entry lists 5 T cell receptor beta chains sequenced from one sample in a study of metastatic and nonmetastatic thyroid tumors. Via MiXCR, TCRdb re-called the PCR reads. There are fewer than 20,000 clones in the sample; about a quarter occur only once, and 15% lies in the top ten. Every patient was untreated before thyroid surgery. Sequencing used adjacent normal tissue. The receptors derive from a female donor with papillary thyroid cancer or a benign thyroid nodule (not recorded which). Some clones in this sample may be carry-over from other donors' samples.

This clone was seen ten or more times. Other DNA sequences in the same sample also yield this CDR3. The V call is TRBV6-1, the J call TRBJ2-7, with 12 bases lining up with TRBD2. J gave up 6 bases and V 5 bases, and 8 bases lay outside the gene matches. The CDR3 spans 15 residues. CDR1 MNHNS and CDR2 SASEGT come from the germline V gene. In nucleotides, the CDR3 is TGTGCCAGCAGTAAAGGAGGGACTAGCGGGTTCGAGCAGTACTTC. The encoded protein is CASSKGGTSGFEQYF.

This clone was seen repeatedly, ten times or more. A read error is possible here, since a much larger clone lies one base away. Given the absence of the conserved phenylalanine or tryptophan at the CDR3 end, a read error is likely. The chain carries TRBV11-2 and TRBJ2-1; D remains unclear. Germline V gives CDR1 SGHAT, CDR2 FQNNGV. The CDR3 spans 16 residues. The V end was cut by 0 bases, the J end by 0 bases, with 9 bases between. The CDR3 DNA follows: TGTGCCAGCAGCTTAGACCCCCAATCCTCCTACAATGAGCAGTTCGTC. It encodes CASSLDPQSSYNEQFV.

The rearrangement uses TRBV11-1 and TRBJ2-3, with 15 bases identical to TRBD2. The CDR3 extends over 18 amino acids. The V gene's germline CDR1 is SGHAT and CDR2 FQDESV (reference sequence). V dropped 2 bases and J dropped 3; count of bases not matched to a gene: 6. CDR3 sequence reads: CASSLLPGLAGGTDTQYF. CDR3 nucleotide sequence: TGTGCCAGCAGCTTACTTCCGGGACTAGCGGGAGGAACAGATACGCAGTATTTT.

The table lists this clone with a few counts. This chain connects TRBV12-3 or TRBV12-4 to TRBJ2-3, with a possible D match to TRBD2 (6 bases). Trimming removed 2 bases at V and 5 bases at J, with 11 bases between. The CDR3 spans 14 residues. CDR3 in DNA: TGTGCCAGCAGTTTATCTCCGCGGGGAGATACGCAGTATTTT. Its translation: CASSLSPRGDTQYF.

This chain connects TRBV4-1 to TRBJ2-7; TRBD2 agrees at 10 bases. This CDR3 has 15 residues. CDR1 and CDR2 (germline): MGHRA, YSYEKL. Losses at the gene ends were 0 bases for V and 3 bases for J; bases not matched to a gene: 2. The CDR3 sequence: CASSQDKREGYEQYF. The CDR3 bases are TGCGCCAGCAGCCAAGATAAGCGGGAGGGCTACGAGCAGTACTTC.